This TCR beta chain was identified during a study of blood T cell repertoires in COVID-19 (TCRdb year 2020). As for the study more broadly: The collaborator samples originated in the United States, Italy and Spain and spanned the acute and convalescent phases of COVID-19. The material from the prospective study consisted of cDNA or gDNA derived from T cells, B-cell-depleted T cells, or PBMCs. Deeply sampled blood TCRbeta repertoires from subjects exposed to, actively infected with, or recovered from COVID-19 were included in the dataset. A freely available public database, intended as a resource for researchers studying the immune response to SARS-CoV-2, is where the repertoires were released. Samples were obtained from the ongoing ImmuneRACE study (first 160 participants) and from 1,254 subjects provided by 6 global collaborators. A de-identified subject ID, COVID-19 status, age in years and sex were almost always included in the sample metadata. Where available, HLA class I and class II types were obtained from metadata supplied by the sample provider rather than from assay-based typing. The research as a whole found: The amount of clinical and demographic metadata varied by source and participant and was provided uncurated.

Each collaborating institution followed its own protocols to collect whole blood in K2EDTA tubes. For TCRbeta analysis, collaborators shipped samples as frozen whole blood, isolated PBMCs, or DNA extracted from either of those sample types. TCRbeta CDR3 regions were amplified from genomic DNA using the immunoSEQ Assay, a bias-controlled multiplex PCR. Per the source publication's procedure: The number of nucleated cells in each sample was estimated by amplification of reference gene primers within the assay. To quantify the absolute abundance of each unique TCRbeta CDR3 rearrangement, sequence reads were collapsed and filtered. For each sample, productive Simpson clonality was calculated by taking the square root of Simpson's diversity index across productive rearrangements. TCRdb provides this immuneACCESS table in a form limited to in-frame rearrangements. Some clones are lacking; in checked studies, under half of them reflect an unresolved V gene, and why the rest are absent is not known. V and J calls and clone size come straight from that table; D and trimming were deduced from the DNA. The sample includes roughly 140,000 clones, with 60% to 80% observed a single time. The top ten constitute 8.6% of the sample.

Including cysteine and phenylalanine, the CDR3 has 16 amino acids. CDR3 DNA is the only sequence kept; it has 48 bases, read in frame from the first base. Between the V and J ends, shortened by 0 bases and 6 bases respectively, the junction contains 15 bases. Concerning this clone itself: Its recognized antigen is unknown. No qualities accompany the bases; no much larger clone lies one base away.

The sequence links TRBV6-7 to TRBJ2-1; the D gene cannot be named for sure. TRBV6-7 is an ORF, and what it does is uncertain. The source is a man aged 50-59 years with active or convalescent COVID-19. The sample was peripheral blood. The CDR3 here reads CASSYSTGDWPNEQFF. The DNA sequence is as follows: TGTGCCAGCAGTTACTCGACCGGAGATTGGCCCAATGAGCAGTTCTTC.